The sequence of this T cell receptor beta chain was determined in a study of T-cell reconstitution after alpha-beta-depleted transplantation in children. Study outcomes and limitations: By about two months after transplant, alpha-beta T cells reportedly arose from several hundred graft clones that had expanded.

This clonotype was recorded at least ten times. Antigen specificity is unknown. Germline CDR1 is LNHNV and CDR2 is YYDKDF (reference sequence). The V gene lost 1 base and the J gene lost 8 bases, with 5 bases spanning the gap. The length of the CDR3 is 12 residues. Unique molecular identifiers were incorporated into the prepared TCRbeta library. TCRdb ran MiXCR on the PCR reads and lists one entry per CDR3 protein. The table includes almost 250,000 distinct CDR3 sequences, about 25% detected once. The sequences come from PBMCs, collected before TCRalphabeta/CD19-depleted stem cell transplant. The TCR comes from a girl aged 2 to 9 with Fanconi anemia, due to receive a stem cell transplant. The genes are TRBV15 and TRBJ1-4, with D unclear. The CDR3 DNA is TGTGCCACCAGCAGAGTGGGGGAAAAACTGTTTTTT. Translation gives CATSRVGEKLFF.